The clone carrying this TCR beta chain was detected only once. TCRdb's table, derived via immunoSEQ multiplex PCR, lists solely in-frame clones and lacks some. The repertoire holds about 24,000 clones, with roughly 74% as singletons. V gave up 2 bases and J gave up 0 bases, with 12 bases separating them. The germline gives CDR1 SGHVS, CDR2 FNYEAQ. This CDR3 comprises 16 residues. The data were obtained in a study of blood T cell repertoires in COVID-19. In the study overall: From T cells, B-cell-depleted T cells, or PBMCs came the material, which was cDNA or gDNA.

Sequencing was carried out using peripheral blood. This chain uses TRBV7-6 with TRBJ2-3; D unresolved. The sequence came from a middle-aged man with COVID-19, enrolled during active disease. This chain's CDR3 is CASSLTQTSSTDTQYF. CDR3 bases: TGTGCCAGCAGCTTAACTCAGACATCAAGCACAGATACGCAGTATTTT.